This TCR beta chain was sequenced during a study of cytomegalovirus exposure and HLA in healthy donors. Study results and caveats: Cytomegalovirus association was assigned to about 150 TCR beta chains. CMV serostatus was the sole immune exposure data available.

PCR involved 60 Vbeta and 13 Jbeta primers. TCRdb's table, derived via immunoSEQ multiplex PCR, lists solely in-frame clones and lacks some. The sample lists about 160,000 clones; over 80% were seen once. Regarding this clone: Its target is unknown.

CDR3 size: 15 residues. CDR1 is GTSNPN, CDR2 SVGIG, per germline (reference sequence). The J segment lost 0 bases and the V segment lost 3 bases, leaving 3 bases of the junction unmatched. Sequencing used PBMCs. This sequence was found in a middle-aged man in good health and CMV-seropositive. The chain has TRBV30 and TRBJ2-4, with 9 nucleotides matching TRBD1. CDR3 DNA: TGTGCCTGGAGGAGGACAGGGGTAGCCAAAAACATTCAGTACTTC. Protein: CAWRRTGVAKNIQYF.